This is a list of T cell receptor beta chains from one sample in a study of T-cell memory formation after mild COVID-19. From the 5' RACE reads, TCRdb called clonotypes with MiXCR, one entry per CDR3 protein. Of under 250,000 distinct CDR3 sequences listed, 8.5% to 9.5% are singletons. The sequencing sample was made of PBMCs or a T cell subset sorted from them (not recorded which). These receptors were obtained from a young man who had mild COVID-19 (a few samples of this study predate the infection). Cell type and time point are not known. Each CDR3 is given with its conserved first and last residue. A D gene is named only where the DNA matches it firmly. Not all rows give a size; the values are once, few, many and, for expanded clones, a class.

D: NA; size: NA; V: TRBV15; J: TRBJ1-3; DNA: TGTGCCACCAGCAGAGGTTGGCAGGAGGGGGACACCATATATTTT; CDR3: CATSRGWQEGDTIYF
D: NA; size: many; V: TRBV5-1; J: TRBJ1-2; DNA: TGCGCCAGCAGCTTGTCAGGAGGGGTTGCGAGCTATGGCTACACCTTC; CDR3: CASSLSGGVASYGYTF
D: NA; size: NA; V: TRBV25-1; J: TRBJ2-4; DNA: TGTGCCAGCAGTGTTACCGCGACAAACATTCAGTACTTC; CDR3: CASSVTATNIQYF
D: NA; size: few; V: TRBV27; J: TRBJ2-7; DNA: TGTGCCAGCAGAAAACCGGGACCGAGCTACGAGCAGTACTTC; CDR3: CASRKPGPSYEQYF
D: TRBD2; size: NA; V: TRBV4-2; J: TRBJ2-3; DNA: TGTGCCAGCAGCCTCCTGTGGGTCTCAGGTAGCGGGACGCAGTATTTT; CDR3: CASSLLWVSGSGTQYF
D: NA; size: few; V: TRBV29-1; J: TRBJ2-3; DNA: TGCAGCGTTGTATCACATGAGAAAGATGCGCAGTATTTT; CDR3: CSVVSHEKDAQYF
D: NA; size: many; V: TRBV10-3; J: TRBJ1-2; DNA: TGTGCCATCAGAAACAGGGAGCACGGCTATGGCTACACCTTC; CDR3: CAIRNREHGYGYTF
D: NA; size: few; V: TRBV20-1; J: TRBJ2-2; DNA: TGCAGTGCTAGTAAGGGGGTCGGGACCGGGGAGCTGTTTTTT; CDR3: CSASKGVGTGELFF
D: NA; size: NA; V: TRBV28; J: TRBJ1-2; DNA: TGTGCCAGCAGTTCCATGGGGGGCGCGGATGGCTACACCTTC; CDR3: CASSSMGGADGYTF
D: NA; size: NA; V: TRBV4-3; J: TRBJ1-1; DNA: TGCGCCAGCAGCCGCCTACAGGGCAGTGAAGCTTTCTTT; CDR3: CASSRLQGSEAFF
D: NA; size: many; V: TRBV6-2/TRBV6-3; J: TRBJ1-1; DNA: TGTGCCAGCAGTCCCTTGGCAGGGAGTGGCACTGAAGCTTTCTTT; CDR3: CASSPLAGSGTEAFF
D: NA; size: few; V: TRBV4-3; J: TRBJ1-1; DNA: TGCGCCAGCAGCCAAGAAACGGGGGCCATGAACACTGAAGCTTTCTTT; CDR3: CASSQETGAMNTEAFF
D: NA; size: many; V: TRBV19; J: TRBJ1-1; DNA: TGTGCCAGTAGTAAAAAACAGCCCGCGAACACTGAAGCTTTCTTT; CDR3: CASSKKQPANTEAFF
D: NA; size: NA; V: TRBV12-3/TRBV12-4; J: TRBJ2-5; DNA: TGTGCCAGCAGTTCAAACAGGGTCAAAGAGACCCAGTACTTC; CDR3: CASSSNRVKETQYF
D: NA; size: few; V: TRBV6-2/TRBV6-3; J: TRBJ2-1; DNA: TGTGCCAGCAGTACTGGGCCCCACAATGAGCAGTTCTTC; CDR3: CASSTGPHNEQFF
D: TRBD2; size: NA; V: TRBV19; J: TRBJ2-7; DNA: TGTGCCACAGGACTAGCGGGGGGTTACGAGCAGTACTTC; CDR3: CATGLAGGYEQYF
D: NA; size: NA; V: TRBV7-3; J: TRBJ2-3; DNA: TGTGCCAGCAGCCCGCCGGGGGTGGGCCCAGATACGCAGTATTTT; CDR3: CASSPPGVGPDTQYF
D: TRBD1; size: NA; V: TRBV7-6; J: TRBJ2-5; DNA: TGTGCCAGCAGCTTAGGGACAGGGATGTTGCGAGAGACCCAGTACTTC; CDR3: CASSLGTGMLRETQYF
D: NA; size: NA; V: TRBV14; J: TRBJ1-4; DNA: TGTGCCAGCAGCCAAGCTTATAGGGTGGACGAAAAACTGTTTTTT; CDR3: CASSQAYRVDEKLFF
D: NA; size: few; V: TRBV6-1; J: TRBJ1-1; DNA: TGTGCCAGCAGTGTTTTCTCGGTGTATGAAGCTTTCTTT; CDR3: CASSVFSVYEAFF
D: NA; size: NA; V: TRBV7-2; J: TRBJ2-1; DNA: TGTGCCAGCAGCCACGGGGGAGCCAATGAGCAGTTCTTC; CDR3: CASSHGGANEQFF
D: NA; size: NA; V: TRBV5-4; J: TRBJ2-5; DNA: TGTGCCAGCAGCTTTGGAAGCGGTCCTGAAGAGACCCAGTACTTC; CDR3: CASSFGSGPEETQYF
D: NA; size: few; V: TRBV20-1; J: TRBJ1-2; DNA: TGCAGTGCTAGAGTTTCTCCAGGGTCCGGGGGCTACACCTTC; CDR3: CSARVSPGSGGYTF
D: NA; size: NA; V: TRBV15; J: TRBJ1-1; DNA: TGTGCCACCAGCAGAGATCTCGTGAACACTGAAGCTTTCTTT; CDR3: CATSRDLVNTEAFF
D: TRBD1; size: NA; V: TRBV10-3; J: TRBJ1-1; DNA: TGTGCCATCACTAGGACAGGGGACACTGAAGCTTTCTTT; CDR3: CAITRTGDTEAFF
D: NA; size: NA; V: TRBV5-1; J: TRBJ2-1; DNA: TGCGCCAGCAGCTTCGTTGAGGGCGGTGAGCAGTTCTTC; CDR3: CASSFVEGGEQFF
D: NA; size: few; V: TRBV15; J: TRBJ1-6; DNA: TGTGCCACCAGCAGAGCGGGGCTTGGGAGCTCCTATAATTCACCCCTCCACTTT; CDR3: CATSRAGLGSSYNSPLHF